A single sample is the source of the 29 T cell receptor beta chains below, sequenced in a study of Ad26.COV2.S vaccination and SARS-CoV-2 variants. Repertoires were generated with immunoSEQ multiplex PCR, while TCRdb's copy carries only in-frame clones and drops some. The sample gives roughly 500,000 clones, approximately 89% of which show up once; just over 2.5% is in the top ten. This sample's treatment: some 19 received Ad26.COV2.S at low or high dose, single or two shots; 5 received placebo; per-sample allocation not given. The investigators took samples on day 63 after the first vaccine or placebo injection. The sample here was peripheral blood, taken in a trial of Ad26.COV2.S vaccine versus placebo. These receptors originate from a person between 18 and 59 years old who received the Ad26.COV2.S COVID-19 vaccine or a placebo.

The rearrangement joins TRBV5-1 to TRBJ1-1, with a weak D call TRBD1 (5 bases). V was shortened by 0 bases and J by 0 bases, with 12 bases between the two germline ends. This CDR3 region has 16 residues. Looked up from germline, CDR1 is SGHRS and CDR2 is YFSETQ. CDR3 in amino acids: CASSLGPGPMNTEAFF. As DNA, the CDR3 is TGCGCCAGCAGCTTGGGCCCGGGACCTATGAACACTGAAGCTTTCTTT.

This sequence joins TRBV19 and TRBJ1-3; weak D call: TRBD1 (5 bases). Trimming cost V 3 bases and J 0 bases, with 9 bases left between them. From germline, CDR1 is LNHDA and CDR2 SQIVND (reference sequence). There are 15 residues in the CDR3. The CDR3 region is CASSMWGLSGNTIYF. CDR3 in DNA: TGTGCCAGTAGTATGTGGGGCCTCTCTGGAAACACCATATATTTT.

The genes are TRBV3-1 (or the pseudogene TRBV3-2) and TRBJ2-7; a weak D match, TRBD1 (5 bases). The CDR3 sequence is 13 residues long. The germline V and J ends were trimmed by 5 bases and 4 bases, with 12 bases remaining between them. Germline V gene sequence: CDR1 LGHDT, CDR2 YNNKEL (reference sequence). CDR3 sequence reads: CASSSRSGYEQYF. The CDR3 DNA is TGTGCCAGCAGCTCACGATCAGGGTACGAGCAGTACTTC.

J is TRBJ2-5 and V is TRBV5-8; 7 nucleotides line up with TRBD1. This CDR3 contains 16 residues. The V gene's germline CDR1 is SGHTS and CDR2 YDEGEE. The ends lost 2 bases at V and 5 bases at J; junction bases unmatched: 12. Here the CDR3 DNA reads TGTGCCAGCAGCTTTGGACAGGACCCTATAGGGGAGACCCAGTACTTC. Encoded protein: CASSFGQDPIGETQYF.

V and J are TRBV7-9 and TRBJ2-4, with TRBD2 matching 8 bases. J lost 7 bases, V lost 1 base, and 9 bases had no gene match. The CDR3 covers 16 residues. The germline V gene has CDR1 SEHNR and CDR2 FQNEAQ (reference sequence). DNA for the CDR3: TGTGCCAGCAGCTTAGGATCGGGAGGGCTCGAGAACATTCAGTACTTC. Amino acids: CASSLGSGGLENIQYF.

V gene TRBV27 combines with J gene TRBJ1-1; possible D gene TRBD1, 5 bases. V shed 6 bases and J shed 2 bases, with 13 bases lying between them. Per germline, CDR1 MNHEY and CDR2 SMNVEV (reference sequence). CDR3 size: 14 residues. The CDR3 DNA is TGTGCCAGCAGCTACTGGGGGGGTAACACTGAAGCTTTCTTT. This codes for CASSYWGGNTEAFF.

The J gene is TRBJ2-5, the V gene TRBV5-6; D remains unclear. The V and J ends lost 0 bases and 4 bases respectively, with 4 bases between them. Germline V gene sequence: CDR1 SGHDT, CDR2 YYEEEE. This CDR3 has 12 amino acids. The DNA of the CDR3 is TGTGCCAGCAGCTTGGGGCGAGAGACCCAGTACTTC. Residues: CASSLGRETQYF.

This sequence joins TRBV5-1 and TRBJ2-7; the D gene is possibly TRBD2 (5 bases). Between the trimmed V and J ends, which lost 4 bases and 0 bases, there was a span of 8 bases. The CDR3 is 13 residues long. Germline assignment: CDR1 SGHRS and CDR2 YFSETQ. The CDR3 region is CASSPGNSYEQYF. CDR3 bases: TGCGCCAGCAGCCCGGGGAACTCCTACGAGCAGTACTTC.

The genes are TRBV7-2 and TRBJ2-3, with unresolved D. Germline assignment: CDR1 SGHTA and CDR2 FQGNSA. Trimming took 1 base from V and 2 from J, leaving 19 bases between them. The CDR3 runs 18 residues. Here the CDR3 DNA reads TGTGCCAGCAGCTTAGATTGGCGAGCGCCTGCTTCCACAGATACGCAGTATTTT. Translated, it gives CASSLDWRAPASTDTQYF.

CDR3 in DNA: TGTGCCAGCAGTGAACTGGCTAGCAGGGGTATCGGCAATGAGCAGTTCTTC. It codes for CASSELASRGIGNEQFF. The chain links TRBV2 to TRBJ2-1; D perhaps matches TRBD1 (6 bases). From germline, CDR1 is SNHLY and CDR2 FYNNEI. V was trimmed by 2 bases and J by 6 bases, leaving 20 bases between them. The CDR3 extends over 17 amino acids.

CDR3 in DNA: TGTGCCAGCAGCCAAGGGACTAGCGGACACCTAGATACGCAGTATTTT. Translated: CASSQGTSGHLDTQYF. This chain links TRBV4-2 with TRBJ2-3; 10 positions match TRBD2. The CDR3 has 16 residues. Looked up from germline, CDR1 is LGHNA and CDR2 is YNFKEQ. V shed 1 base, J shed 5 bases, and the junction held 6 bases outside the gene matches.

The J gene is TRBJ2-3, the V gene TRBV12-5; the D gene is possibly TRBD2 (5 bases). CDR3 length: 12 amino acids. The germline gives CDR1 LGHNT, CDR2 FRNRAP. The ends were cut back, 10 bases at V and 5 bases at J, with 13 bases in the middle. The CDR3: CANTGLGDTQYF. The CDR3 nucleotides read TGTGCTAATACGGGATTGGGAGATACGCAGTATTTT.

The chain has TRBV19 and TRBJ2-7; D unclear. The CDR3 is 15 amino acids. V lost 0 bases to trimming and J lost 5 bases, with 14 bases between them. Germline CDR1 is LNHDA and CDR2 is SQIVND (reference sequence). The CDR3 DNA is TGTGCCAGTAGTATAGATGGAGACCCCCAGAACGAGCAGTACTTC. Protein sequence: CASSIDGDPQNEQYF.

The chain employs TRBV18 and TRBJ2-3; TRBD2 agrees at 8 bases. J gave up 1 base and V 5 bases, and 8 bases lay outside the gene matches. This CDR3 is built from 16 residues. Germline V gives CDR1 KGHSH, CDR2 LQKENI. CDR3 coding DNA: TGTGCCAGCTCAGGGAGACTAGCGCGACGCACAGATACGCAGTATTTT. It translates to CASSGRLARRTDTQYF. The whole variable domain, filled in from reference TRBV18 and TRBJ2-3, reads NAGVMQNPRHLVRRRGQEARLRCSPMKGHSHVYWYRQLPEEGLKFMVYLQKENIIDESGMPKERFSAEFPKEGPSILRIQQVVRGDSAAYFCASSGRLARRTDTQYFGPGTRLTVL.

The rearrangement uses TRBV29-1 and TRBJ2-5; D is perhaps TRBD1 (5 bases). The germline V gene encodes CDR1 SQVTM and CDR2 ANQGSEA. The CDR3 has 12 residues. With 7 bases removed from V and 4 bases from J, the gap between germline ends came to 13 bases. Here the CDR3 reads CSAGQGRETQYF. The CDR3 bases are TGCAGCGCCGGGCAGGGTAGAGAGACCCAGTACTTC. Variable domain in full (rest from reference TRBV29-1 and TRBJ2-5): SAVISQKPSRDICQRGTSLTIQCQVDSQVTMMFWYRQQPGQSLTLIATANQGSEATYESGFVIDKFPISRPNLTFSTLTVSNMSPEDSSIYLCSAGQGRETQYFGPGTRLLVL.

V usage is TRBV7-6 and J usage is TRBJ2-3; the D call may be TRBD1 or TRBD2 (5 bases each). There are 15 residues in the CDR3. The germline gives CDR1 SGHVS, CDR2 FNYEAQ. V gave up 5 bases and J gave up 2 bases, with 14 bases separating them. The CDR3 sequence is CASSRRVGATDTQYF. The CDR3, as DNA: TGTGCCAGCAGCCGTAGGGTCGGGGCCACAGATACGCAGTATTTT.

The chain links TRBV5-1 to TRBJ2-3; D gene unclear. Germline V gene lookup returns CDR1 SGHRS and CDR2 YFSETQ. V was cut by 2 bases and J by 4 bases, with 20 bases left in between. The CDR3 totals 17 residues. This CDR3 reads CASSLGDSGFLADTQYF. In DNA form, the CDR3 reads TGCGCCAGCAGCTTAGGAGATTCGGGCTTCCTCGCAGATACGCAGTATTTT.

V gene TRBV11-1 combines with J gene TRBJ2-2, with D hard to call. Per germline, CDR1 SGHAT and CDR2 FQDESV (reference sequence). The CDR3 covers 15 residues. V was shortened by 1 base and J by 7 bases, with 13 bases between the two germline ends. The CDR3 bases are TGTGCCAGCAGCTTAGGGAACCCTCTCGACGGGGAGCTGTTTTTT. This gives the protein CASSLGNPLDGELFF.

The rearrangement uses TRBV7-2 and TRBJ1-1; D uncertain. The CDR3 runs to 13 residues. The germline V gene encodes CDR1 SGHTA and CDR2 FQGNSA. With 2 bases removed from V and 4 bases from J, the gap between germline ends came to 8 bases. In nucleotides, the CDR3 is TGTGCCAGCAGCTTACTGGGCGCCACTGAAGCTTTCTTT. Residues: CASSLLGATEAFF.

The chain joins TRBV5-4 to TRBJ1-2, with D perhaps TRBD1 (5 bases). The CDR3 contains 15 residues. Trimming stripped 0 bases from V and 8 bases from J, with 17 bases between. Germline lookup yields CDR1 SGHNT and CDR2 YYREEE (reference sequence). The CDR3 protein is CASSLEGLLQTGYTF. The CDR3 DNA follows: TGTGCCAGCAGCTTGGAGGGACTTCTCCAGACAGGCTACACCTTC.

CDR3 sequence: CASSLQGKPDTQYF. In DNA, the CDR3 is TGTGCCAGCAGCTTACAGGGGAAGCCAGATACGCAGTATTTT. The V call is TRBV7-2, the J call TRBJ2-3; D is perhaps TRBD1 (6 bases). The CDR3 contains 14 residues. V shed 2 bases and J shed 4 bases, with 10 bases lying between them. The V gene's germline CDR1 is SGHTA and CDR2 FQGNSA.

This chain connects TRBV10-1 to TRBJ2-2; TRBD2 matches 11 bases. Germline lookup yields CDR1 WNHNN and CDR2 SYGVQD (reference sequence). The junction had 7 bases not matched to a gene; V was cut back by 9 bases and J by 7 bases. The CDR3 runs 14 residues. The CDR3 nucleotides are TGCGCCAGGCCTAGCGGGAGGACGAACGGGGAGCTGTTTTTT. It codes for CARPSGRTNGELFF.

This rearrangement joins TRBV5-1 to TRBJ2-7; TRBD1 might be the D (6 bases). The CDR3 loop spans 14 amino acids. Germline V CDR1 and CDR2: SGHRS, YFSETQ. V lost 4 bases, J lost 7 bases, and 18 bases lay in between. For the CDR3, the DNA is TGCGCCAGCAGCAAGGACAGCTATTCCCCGGAGCAGTACTTC. Its protein is CASSKDSYSPEQYF.

The chain links TRBV10-3 to TRBJ2-3, with 7 bases aligning to TRBD2. Germline trimming cut 0 bases from V and 0 bases from J; bases unmatched to any gene: 9. The CDR3 contains 18 residues. Germline V gene data show CDR1 as ENHRY and CDR2 as SYGVKD. CDR3 in amino acids: CAISESIQPAGSTDTQYF. CDR3 coding DNA: TGTGCCATCAGTGAGTCGATTCAGCCAGCGGGAAGCACAGATACGCAGTATTTT.

CDR3 residues: CASSLAGSVPTEQYV. The CDR3 DNA follows: TGTGCCAGCAGCTTAGCGGGTAGCGTGCCGACCGAGCAGTACGTC. V is TRBV7-6 and J is TRBJ2-7; tentatively, D is TRBD2 (5 bases). This CDR3 is built from 15 residues. The V and J ends lost 0 bases and 6 bases respectively, with 15 bases between them. The germline CDR1 and CDR2 sequences are SGHVS and FNYEAQ.

The CDR3 sequence: CASSLAPGLLSSGANVLTF. DNA for the CDR3: TGTGCCAGCAGCTTAGCTCCGGGACTACTCAGCTCTGGGGCCAACGTCCTGACTTTC. V usage is TRBV11-3 and J usage is TRBJ2-6; 7 bases fit TRBD2. Germline-derived CDR1 and CDR2 are SGHNT and YENEEA. CDR3 length: 19 amino acids. With V trimmed by 1 base and J by 0 bases, 9 bases remained unmatched. The complete variable domain, with remaining parts taken from reference TRBV11-3 and TRBJ2-6, reads EAGVVQSPRYKIIEKKQPVAFWCNPISGHNTLYWYLQNLGQGPELLIRYENEEAVDDSQLPKDRFSAERLKGVDSTLKIQPAELGDSAVYLCASSLAPGLLSSGANVLTFGAGSRLTVL.

V usage is TRBV21-1 and J usage is TRBJ2-5; no check of the table's D call, TRBD2, against the DNA was made. TRBV21-1 is reported as a pseudogene. The CDR3 has 14 residues. This CDR3 reads CASRRRRTVETQYF. For the CDR3, the DNA is TGTGCCAGCAGGCGAAGGAGGACCGTAGAGACCCAGTACTTC.

This chain connects TRBV28 to TRBJ2-1, with TRBD1 identical over 10 bases. This CDR3 comprises 15 residues. From germline, CDR1 is MDHEN and CDR2 SYDVKM. Trimming removed 6 bases from V and 9 bases from J; junction bases left unmatched: 11. The CDR3 coding sequence is TGTGCCAGCAGAGTAGGGACAGGGGCCGTGGGTGAGCAGTTCTTC. Translating gives CASRVGTGAVGEQFF. The complete variable domain, with remaining parts taken from reference TRBV28 and TRBJ2-1, reads DVKVTQSSRYLVKRTGEKVFLECVQDMDHENMFWYRQDPGLGLRLIYFSYDVKMKEKGDIPEGYSVSREKKERFSLILESASTNQTSMYLCASRVGTGAVGEQFFGPGTRLTVL.

The chain links TRBV4-1 to TRBJ1-4, with D maybe TRBD1 (5 bases). Germline CDR1 reads MGHRA; CDR2 reads YSYEKL. The CDR3 spans 13 residues. V shed 5 bases and J shed 6 bases, with 10 bases lying between them. The CDR3 DNA reads as TGCGCCAGCAGCGTCAGCAGGGATGAAAAACTGTTTTTT. It encodes CASSVSRDEKLFF.